One and the same sample provided the 14 T cell receptor beta chains below, sequenced in a study of PD-1 blockade in classical Hodgkin lymphoma. Each patient relapsed following autologous stem cell transplantation, and prior brentuximab vedotin exposure differed. Using immunoSEQ multiplex PCR, the repertoire was profiled, and TCRdb retains in-frame clones only, with some absent. There are about 76,000 clones in the sample; approximately 88% occur only once, and 22% lies in the top ten. Here the sequenced sample was peripheral blood mononuclear cells (PBMCs), taken at baseline. All receptors derive from a human donor with classical Hodgkin lymphoma.

The rearrangement joins TRBV28 to TRBJ1-5; no reliable D call. The V end lost 7 bases, the J end lost 4 bases, and 17 bases lay between the germline ends. Germline CDR1 and CDR2: MDHEN and SYDVKM. CDR3 length: 15 amino acids. CDR3 region: CASNSPGSSNQPQHF. CDR3 DNA sequence: TGTGCCAGCAACTCCCCCGGCAGTTCGAATCAGCCCCAGCATTTT.

This sequence joins TRBV5-6 and TRBJ2-7; D is unclear. Trimming removed 3 bases from V and 3 bases from J, with 16 bases in between. The CDR3 length is 15 residues. Germline V gene data show CDR1 as SGHDT and CDR2 as YYEEEE. CDR3: CASSYRAGKDYEQYF. CDR3 in DNA: TGTGCCAGCAGCTACCGGGCAGGAAAAGACTACGAGCAGTACTTC.

This clone was seen once. J is TRBJ1-5 and V is TRBV19; TRBD1 might be the D (6 bases). Trimming removed 4 bases at V and 1 base at J, with 11 bases between. Germline assignment: CDR1 LNHDA and CDR2 SQIVND (reference sequence). This CDR3 region has 15 residues. The CDR3 region is CASSRTVESNQPQHF. DNA for the CDR3: TGTGCCAGTAGTAGGACAGTAGAGAGCAATCAGCCCCAGCATTTT.

J is TRBJ1-2 and V is TRBV28; TRBD1 aligns across 8 bases. The CDR3 spans 15 residues. The germline CDR1 and CDR2 sequences are MDHEN and SYDVKM. The J segment lost 6 bases and the V segment lost 8 bases, leaving 14 bases of the junction unmatched. Here the CDR3 DNA reads TGTGCCAGCCTTTCCCCCGGACAGGGTAGGAATGGCTACACCTTC. As protein: CASLSPGQGRNGYTF.

This rearrangement joins TRBV11-2 to TRBJ2-7; D gene unclear. V lost 2 bases and J lost 3, with 14 bases in between. In germline, CDR1 is SGHAT, CDR2 FQNNGV. CDR3 length: 15 residues. The CDR3 loop reads CASSLQRSYDYEQYF. In nucleotides, the CDR3 is TGTGCCAGCAGCTTACAACGGAGCTATGACTACGAGCAGTACTTC.

The rearrangement uses TRBV11-1 and TRBJ2-2; 7 nucleotides line up with TRBD1. V trimming: 5 bases; J trimming: 1 base; junction bases outside the gene matches: 7. The germline V gene encodes CDR1 SGHAT and CDR2 FQDESV (reference sequence). The CDR3 has 16 residues. CDR3 residues: CASSTRTGRNTGELFF. For the CDR3, the DNA is TGTGCCAGCAGCACCCGGACAGGACGGAACACCGGGGAGCTGTTTTTT.

The V gene is TRBV18, the J gene TRBJ2-2; unclear D gene. The CDR3 has 11 amino acids. V was trimmed by 5 bases and J by 6 bases, leaving 4 bases between them. Germline V gene data show CDR1 as KGHSH and CDR2 as LQKENI. The CDR3 DNA sequence: TGTGCCAGCTCATACGCCGGGGAGCTGTTTTTT. Translated: CASSYAGELFF.

The rearrangement links TRBV10-3 to TRBJ2-1; 8 bases line up with TRBD2. Trimming removed 9 bases from V and 8 bases from J; junction bases left unmatched: 3. CDR1 and CDR2 from the germline V gene are ENHRY and SYGVKD. The CDR3 covers 11 residues. For the CDR3, the DNA is TGTGCCATAGGACTAGCCCATGAGCAGTTCTTC. Encoded protein: CAIGLAHEQFF.

The rearrangement uses TRBV30 and TRBJ2-7; D unresolved. The CDR3 loop spans 11 amino acids. With 0 bases removed from V and 4 bases from J, the gap between germline ends came to 4 bases. Germline CDR1 reads GTSNPN; CDR2 reads SVGIG (reference sequence). The CDR3 loop reads CAWSVGYEQYF. The CDR3 nucleotides read TGTGCCTGGAGTGTAGGGTACGAGCAGTACTTC.

The chain recombines TRBV19 with TRBJ1-1; no definite D call. V was trimmed by 9 bases and J by 0 bases, leaving 11 bases between them. There are 13 residues in the CDR3. Germline assignment: CDR1 LNHDA and CDR2 SQIVND (reference sequence). CDR3 region: CASQGVVNTEAFF. CDR3 sequence (DNA): TGTGCCAGCCAAGGAGTCGTGAACACTGAAGCTTTCTTT.

V usage is TRBV5-5 and J usage is TRBJ1-2; D ambiguous. The CDR3 extends over 13 amino acids. Germline V gene data show CDR1 as SGHKS and CDR2 as YYEKEE (reference sequence). V was trimmed by 0 bases and J by 0 bases, leaving 3 bases between them. The CDR3 sequence is CASSLGANYGYTF. The CDR3 DNA reads as TGTGCCAGCAGCTTGGGAGCTAACTATGGCTACACCTTC.

This chain connects TRBV7-9 to TRBJ2-3, with TRBD1 matching 12 bases. This CDR3 is built from 18 residues. Germline V gene sequence: CDR1 SEHNR, CDR2 FQNEAQ (reference sequence). Unmatched junction bases numbered 18, after V lost 7 bases and J lost 7 bases. In DNA, the CDR3 is TGTGCCAGCACGGGACAGGGGGCGATATTTAGTATCCCCAATACGCAGTATTTT. This translates into CASTGQGAIFSIPNTQYF.

This sequence joins TRBV28 and TRBJ1-3; 8 nucleotides match TRBD1. Germline CDR1 reads MDHEN; CDR2 reads SYDVKM. The CDR3 is 15 residues long. Trimming at V came to 8 bases and at J to 4 bases, leaving 10 bases not matched to a gene. In nucleotides, the CDR3 is TGTGCCAGCTTGCAGGCAGGGGGCTTCGGAAACACCATATATTTT. It codes for CASLQAGGFGNTIYF.

The V gene is TRBV18, the J gene TRBJ2-2; TRBD1 matches at 9 bases. The CDR3 has 16 residues. Germline CDR1 reads KGHSH; CDR2 reads LQKENI. Losses at the gene ends were 1 base for V and 4 bases for J; bases not matched to a gene: 4. The CDR3 spells CASSPRGQGTTGELFF. CDR3 DNA sequence: TGTGCCAGCTCACCACGGGGACAGGGAACCACCGGGGAGCTGTTTTTT.